This TCR beta chain is from a study of blood T cell repertoires in COVID-19. The wider study: Italy, Spain and the United States were the sources of the convalescent and acute COVID-19 samples. Sample material is recorded as cDNA or gDNA derived from T cells, B-cell-depleted T cells, or PBMCs.

Original analysis: Amplified reference gene primers provided the basis for estimating nucleated cell counts. Here immunoSEQ multiplex PCR was the method, and the copy in TCRdb shows in-frame clones only, minus some. That table supplies the V and J calls and clone size; D and trimming were determined from the DNA. Of 30,000 to 35,000 clones listed, around 87% are singletons. Between the trimmed V and J ends, which lost 6 bases and 6 bases, there was a span of 5 bases. The CDR3 is made up of 11 amino acids. The sequencing sample was made of peripheral blood. The rearrangement links TRBV12-3 or TRBV12-4 to TRBJ2-2; no reliable D call. The clonotype comes from a man between 60 and 75 years old with active COVID-19. CDR3 region: CASSPAGELFF. As DNA, the CDR3 is TGTGCCAGCAGCCCTGCCGGGGAGCTGTTTTTT.